This T cell receptor beta chain was retrieved from a study of PD-L1 blockade in urothelial cancer (dated by TCRdb to about 2017). Regarding the complete study: All patients started therapy in about 2014 and received atezolizumab 1,200 mg intravenously every 3 weeks. TCR sequencing covered pretreatment tumor samples and matched, serially collected peripheral blood taken before and after atezolizumab treatment. About 90% of the roughly 30 patients were identified as males with urothelial cancer of bladder origin, and a prior smoking history was reported by 18 of 29 patients. Blood samples gave median yields of about 140,000 T cells and around 88,000 unique TCRs, along with a median clonality of 0.080. Under 30 patients had pretreatment blood TCR-seq, some 25 had at least one posttreatment blood collection, and some 25 had tumor TCR-seq. In the same patients, pretreatment tumors underwent whole exome sequencing and RNA sequencing in addition to TCR sequencing. Durable clinical benefit was achieved by nine patients and was not achieved by 20 patients. Durable clinical benefit was defined as progression-free survival longer than 6 months, and TCR features were also tested against progression-free and overall survival. Patients had an ECOG performance status of 0 or 1 and had received between 0 and 3 prior chemotherapy regimens. Blood samples were analyzed at 3 weeks after treatment start (second dose) and at 6 weeks after treatment start. The study, an exploratory multi-omic analysis, examined somatic, immune and clinical correlates of response to PD-L1 blockade with atezolizumab in urothelial cancer. The paper's findings and limits, for the study overall: Small sample size (n ≈ 29) and many exploratory analyses mean the results are intended to be hypothesis-generating. A pretreatment peripheral blood TCR clonality below the median was linked to improved progression-free and overall survival. Among patients with durable benefit, tumor-associated TCR clones showed greater expansion in peripheral blood 3 weeks after treatment started (n = 22, p = 0.022).

About this clone: The specificity of this receptor is unknown. Per-base quality was not reported, and no clone a single base away is much larger than it.

Synthetic TCR analog templates were spiked into each PCR so that absolute template abundance could be estimated from read counts. TCRbeta CDR3 regions were amplified from genomic DNA with bias-controlled V and J gene primers using the immunoSEQ assay. Rearranged TCRbeta segments were sequenced at approximately 20X coverage. The original methods were these. Sequencing errors were corrected by clustering and CDR3s were annotated against IMGT to assign V, D and J genes. Downstream analyses used only productive TCRbeta rearrangements and left out out-of-frame or stop-codon sequences. Clonality was calculated as one minus the Shannon entropy normalized by the log of the number of unique productive sequences. Clones differing between time points or between blood and tumor were identified by Fisher's exact test with Benjamini-Hochberg correction at adjusted p below 0.01. Entries here come from immuneACCESS through TCRdb and include only in-frame sequences with V and J called. Some clones fail to appear in such tables; in the studies checked, an unresolved V gene covers under half of the shortfall, and the cause of the remainder is unknown. V, J and clone size reflect that table, while D and trimming were determined from the DNA. The sample contains about 29,000 clones, more than 75% of them found a single time. The top ten clones comprise under 3.5% of the sample.

Taken from cysteine to phenylalanine, the CDR3 has 15 residues. Just the 45-base CDR3 DNA is kept, in frame starting at base 1. The germline V gene specifies MNHEY as CDR1 and SVGAGI as CDR2. The junction carries 14 bases between V and J, which are trimmed by 4 bases and 1 base respectively. A cohort of about 30 patients with locally advanced or metastatic urothelial carcinoma, treated at Memorial Sloan Kettering on a trial protocol, was included. Peripheral blood mononuclear cells were collected pretreatment and during treatment, at between 1 and 8 total time points per patient. The Qiagen DNeasy Blood extraction kit was used to purify genomic DNA from total PBMCs and tumor samples. Collected pretreatment and during treatment, PBMCs were isolated and stored as previously described.

The clonotype comes from a man over 45 with urothelial cancer. The source was PBMCs, collected around atezolizumab (anti-PD-L1) treatment. The V and J segments used are TRBV6-5 and TRBJ2-7; possibly the D gene is TRBD1, per 6 matching bases. The sequenced DNA is TGTGCCAGCAGTTTACAGGGTGGAGCTTCCTACGAGCAGTACTTC. Translated, this is CASSLQGGASYEQYF.